This entry lists 29 T cell receptor beta chains sequenced from one sample in a study of identical twins. Using its own MiXCR run on the 5' RACE reads, TCRdb lists one record per CDR3 protein. The profile covers hundreds of thousands of distinct CDR3 sequences, with 6.1% appearing a single time and under 2% taken by the ten largest. What was sequenced was naive T cells sorted from blood. These receptors all come from a man aged 18 to 30 in good health.

J is TRBJ2-7 and V is TRBV11-2; 7 bases fit TRBD1. The germline V gene encodes CDR1 SGHAT and CDR2 FQNNGV. This CDR3 is built from 16 residues. V was pared by 2 bases and J by 2 bases, with 9 bases of the junction left unmatched. This CDR3 reads CASSLSPSRGTYEQYF. CDR3 nucleotides: TGTGCCAGCAGCTTATCCCCTAGCAGGGGGACCTACGAGCAGTACTTC. Combining the CDR3 with reference TRBV11-2 and TRBJ2-7 gives the whole variable domain EAGVAQSPRYKIIEKRQSVAFWCNPISGHATLYWYQQILGQGPKLLIQFQNNGVVDDSQLPKDRFSAERLKGVDSTLKIQPAKLEDSAVYLCASSLSPSRGTYEQYFGPGTRLTVT.

This clonotype has a handful of counts. The chain couples TRBV9 to TRBJ1-1, with 12 bases fitting TRBD1. V lost 4 bases, J lost 5 bases, and 12 bases stayed unmatched. The CDR3 is 17 residues long. Germline V gene data show CDR1 as SGDLS and CDR2 as YYNGEE. CDR3 nucleotide sequence: TGTGCCAGCAGCCCCGAGGGGACAGGGGGCGTTTGGACTGAAGCTTTCTTT. It yields the protein CASSPEGTGGVWTEAFF.

This clonotype came up a few times. The rearrangement uses TRBV5-1 and TRBJ2-1; D is ambiguous. Germline lookup yields CDR1 SGHRS and CDR2 YFSETQ. The CDR3 covers 14 residues. V dropped 4 bases and J dropped 6 bases, with 14 bases sitting between them. CDR3 DNA sequence: TGCGCCAGCAGCGTAAGGACGGCCGGCAATGAGCAGTTCTTC. It encodes CASSVRTAGNEQFF.

On this clonotype itself: This may stem from a read error, because a much larger clone lies one nucleotide away. This likely comes from a read error, as the CDR3 has no conserved phenylalanine or tryptophan at its end. The gene calls are TRBV7-9 and TRBJ2-1; D gene unclear. This CDR3 region has 13 residues. CDR1 and CDR2 from the germline V gene are SEHNR and FQNEAQ (reference sequence). Trimming stripped 11 bases from V and 1 base from J, with 12 bases between. The CDR3 sequence is CAVVPESYNEQFC. The DNA for the CDR3 is TGTGCCGTTGTCCCGGAATCCTACAATGAGCAGTTCTGC.

The chain is built from TRBV6-5 and TRBJ1-3; D ambiguous. The CDR3 is made up of 14 amino acids. The germline CDR1 and CDR2 sequences are MNHEY and SVGAGI. Trimming left V 2 bases short and J 0 bases short, with 5 bases between. The CDR3: CASSYRRSGNTIYF. The DNA for the CDR3 is TGTGCCAGCAGTTACAGACGCTCTGGAAACACCATATATTTT.

This clonotype was detected many times. The chain has TRBV12-3 or TRBV12-4 and TRBJ2-2; 7 nucleotides line up with TRBD2. V was clipped by 6 bases and J by 1 base; unmatched bases: 2. The CDR3 consists of 14 residues. CDR3 loop: CASRASGNTGELFF. CDR3 in DNA: TGTGCCAGCAGGGCTAGCGGGAACACCGGGGAGCTGTTTTTT.

At least ten counts were recorded for this clonotype. The V gene is TRBV24-1, the J gene TRBJ2-1; D may correspond to TRBD1 or TRBD2 (5 bases each). The CDR3 has 17 residues. V was pared by 4 bases and J by 0 bases, with 15 bases between. The germline gives CDR1 KGHDR, CDR2 SFDVKD. This chain's CDR3 is CATSETGTQGSYNEQFF. CDR3 sequence (DNA): TGTGCCACCAGTGAGACCGGGACCCAAGGCTCCTACAATGAGCAGTTCTTC.

This clonotype was detected many times. The chain employs TRBV24-1 and TRBJ2-2; D not certain. Trimming took 4 bases from V and 5 from J, leaving 10 bases between them. The V gene's germline CDR1 is KGHDR and CDR2 SFDVKD. The CDR3 runs 14 residues. The CDR3 loop reads CATSEEHPTGELFF. The CDR3 nucleotides are TGTGCCACCAGTGAAGAACACCCTACCGGGGAGCTGTTTTTT.

This clonotype was seen a handful of times. CDR3 in amino acids: CASSGTGGSEKLFF. CDR3 in DNA: TGTGCCAGCAGCGGGACGGGGGGCAGTGAAAAACTGTTTTTT. The gene calls are TRBV7-9 and TRBJ1-4; the D gene is possibly TRBD1 (6 bases). This CDR3 has 14 amino acids. Deletions cut 5 bases from V and 7 bases from J, with 14 bases between. Germline lookup yields CDR1 SEHNR and CDR2 FQNEAQ (reference sequence).

This clonotype occurred a few times. The V gene is TRBV20-1, the J gene TRBJ1-5; D is undetermined. Trimming took off 3 bases at V and 3 bases at J, with 15 bases between the two ends. This CDR3 has 15 amino acids. Per germline, CDR1 DFQATT and CDR2 SNEGSKA (reference sequence). The CDR3 sequence is CSASTFTEINQPQHF. DNA for the CDR3: TGCAGTGCTAGTACCTTCACGGAGATCAATCAGCCCCAGCATTTT.

The rearrangement uses TRBV6-5 and TRBJ1-4; the match to TRBD1 covers 12 bases. Germline lookup yields CDR1 MNHEY and CDR2 SVGAGI. The CDR3 length is 15 residues. Trimming took 2 bases from V and 8 from J; bases not matched to a gene: 3. CDR3 in amino acids: CASSYRDRGQEKLFF. The CDR3 nucleotides read TGTGCCAGCAGTTACCGGGACAGGGGGCAAGAAAAACTGTTTTTT.

For this clonotype: A much bigger clone sits one base away, suggesting this may be a read error. As the CDR3 is not closed by the conserved phenylalanine or tryptophan, this likely results from a read error. The chain recombines TRBV4-1 with TRBJ1-1; D gene ambiguous. The germline V gene has CDR1 MGHRA and CDR2 YSYEKL. This CDR3 has 14 amino acids. Trimming stripped 0 bases from V and 3 bases from J, with 8 bases between. For the CDR3, the DNA is TGCGCCAGCAGCCAAGATACGGGGTACACTGAAGCTTTCTGT. This sequence encodes CASSQDTGYTEAFC.

This clonotype appeared many times. The chain links TRBV4-2 to TRBJ2-3; 12 bases are shared with TRBD2. This CDR3 has 20 residues. V was clipped by 1 base and J by 6 bases; unmatched bases: 17. Germline CDR1 and CDR2: LGHNA and YNFKEQ. This chain's CDR3 is CASSQVFRGALAGGPDTQYF. The CDR3 DNA reads as TGTGCCAGCAGCCAAGTTTTCAGGGGAGCGCTAGCGGGAGGGCCCGATACGCAGTATTTT.

The chain joins TRBV29-1 to TRBJ2-7; D is possibly TRBD1 (5 bases). The V gene's germline CDR1 is SQVTM and CDR2 ANQGSEA. V shed 4 bases and J shed 4 bases, with 17 bases lying between them. The CDR3 spans 14 residues. In DNA, the CDR3 is TGCAGCGTTGTCCCCACGGACAACCTATACGAGCAGTACTTC. It specifies CSVVPTDNLYEQYF.

The genes are TRBV27 and TRBJ1-5; 8 nucleotides align to TRBD1. The length of the CDR3 is 15 residues. CDR1 and CDR2 (germline): MNHEY, SMNVEV (reference sequence). V was pared by 6 bases and J by 6 bases, with 10 bases of the junction left unmatched. The CDR3 nucleotides are TGTGCCAGCAGCCGTTCTTTCAGGGGGCTTCAGCCCCAGCATTTT. Its translation: CASSRSFRGLQPQHF.

This clonotype showed up just a few times. The chain carries TRBV7-2 and TRBJ2-2; D is uncertain. Germline V gives CDR1 SGHTA, CDR2 FQGNSA. V was pared by 5 bases and J by 6 bases, with 10 bases between. The CDR3 has 13 amino acids. CDR3 loop: CASSRTVAGELFF. The CDR3 DNA reads as TGTGCCAGCAGCCGAACTGTCGCCGGGGAGCTGTTTTTT.

The rearrangement uses TRBV6-5 and TRBJ1-6, with no clear D. The germline V gene has CDR1 MNHEY and CDR2 SVGAGI. The CDR3 runs 14 residues. The V end was cut by 0 bases, the J end by 7 bases, with 7 bases between. This chain's CDR3 is CASSYSRGNSPLHF. The CDR3 DNA reads TGTGCCAGCAGTTACTCGCGAGGGAATTCACCCCTCCACTTT.

This clonotype was recorded a few times. The CDR3 DNA reads as TGTGCCAGCAGCAAAGAAGTCAGCGGAGTCTACGAGCAGTACGTC. Amino acids: CASSKEVSGVYEQYV. This chain connects TRBV21-1 to TRBJ2-7. TRBV21-1 represents a pseudogene. The CDR3 runs to 15 residues.

The chain uses TRBV3-1 and TRBJ2-3; weak D call: TRBD1 (5 bases). Per the germline V gene, CDR1 is LGHDT and CDR2 is YNNKEL (reference sequence). V was pared by 0 bases and J by 3 bases, with 7 bases between. The CDR3 contains 14 residues. As DNA, the CDR3 is TGTGCCAGCAGCCAAGACGCAGGGACAGATACGCAGTATTTT. Protein product: CASSQDAGTDTQYF.

This clonotype was found many times. The chain joins TRBV5-6 to TRBJ2-2; no firm D call. Germline CDR1 SGHDT, CDR2 YYEEEE. The CDR3 consists of 16 residues. Deletions cut 5 bases from V and 4 bases from J, with 18 bases between. This CDR3 reads CASSPLGNPPTGELFF. DNA of the CDR3: TGTGCCAGCAGTCCTTTAGGGAACCCCCCCACCGGGGAGCTGTTTTTT.

This clonotype was seen more than once but under ten times. The chain is built from TRBV28 and TRBJ2-1; tentative D call: TRBD2 (6 bases). Per the germline V gene, CDR1 is MDHEN and CDR2 is SYDVKM. The CDR3 is made up of 14 amino acids. V lost 2 bases and J 7 bases, leaving 12 bases between the germline ends. The CDR3 loop reads CASSLAGKGNEQFF. Here the CDR3 DNA reads TGTGCCAGCAGTTTAGCGGGAAAAGGGAATGAGCAGTTCTTC.

This clonotype was seen many times. CDR3 DNA: TGCGCCAGCAGCTTGAGGACTTCCTACAATGAGCAGTTCTTC. Amino acids: CASSLRTSYNEQFF. This sequence joins TRBV5-1 and TRBJ2-1; tentative D call: TRBD2 (5 bases). The CDR3 is made up of 14 amino acids. V was trimmed by 1 base and J by 1 base, leaving 6 bases between them. Germline V gene sequence: CDR1 SGHRS, CDR2 YFSETQ.

V and J are TRBV6-1 and TRBJ2-7; no clear D. With 4 bases removed from V and 6 bases from J, the gap between germline ends came to 10 bases. The V gene's germline CDR1 is MNHNS and CDR2 SASEGT. The CDR3 is 12 amino acids. The CDR3 DNA reads as TGTGCCAGCAGTGGGCTGGGTCTCGAGCAGTACTTC. Its protein is CASSGLGLEQYF.

V is TRBV20-1 and J is TRBJ1-6; D not certain. Germline V CDR1 and CDR2: DFQATT, SNEGSKA (reference sequence). V lost 0 bases to trimming and J lost 0 bases, with 15 bases between them. The CDR3 spans 18 residues. DNA for the CDR3: TGCAGTGCTAGAGATCTCACAGACGGGAGCTCCTATAATTCACCCCTCCACTTT. Translating it yields CSARDLTDGSSYNSPLHF.

Ten or more counts support this clonotype. The chain has TRBV5-1 and TRBJ2-4, with 9 bases matching TRBD1. The CDR3 sequence is 13 residues long. CDR1 is SGHRS and CDR2 is YFSETQ in the germline V gene. The J segment lost 5 bases and the V segment lost 6 bases, leaving 3 bases of the junction unmatched. The CDR3 region is CASNRDRENIQYF. In DNA, the CDR3 is TGCGCCAGCAATAGGGACAGGGAAAACATTCAGTACTTC.

This clonotype was found a few times. The rearrangement joins TRBV5-1 to TRBJ1-4; TRBD1 might be the D (5 bases). The ends were cut back, 4 bases at V and 3 bases at J, with 13 bases in the middle. The CDR3 extends over 15 amino acids. Germline CDR1 SGHRS, CDR2 YFSETQ. The CDR3 protein is CASSGSGGANEKLFF. DNA of the CDR3: TGCGCCAGCAGCGGGAGCGGGGGAGCTAATGAAAAACTGTTTTTT.

In its sample, this clonotype was seen a few times. The chain recombines TRBV12-5 with TRBJ1-2; TRBD1 aligns across 10 bases. The CDR3 contains 15 residues. The J segment lost 6 bases and the V segment lost 7 bases, leaving 11 bases of the junction unmatched. CDR1 and CDR2 (germline): LGHNT, FRNRAP. CDR3 coding DNA: TGTGCTAGTGACAGGGGGACAGGGGACGGCGATGGCTACACCTTC. It specifies CASDRGTGDGDGYTF. Using reference TRBV12-5 and TRBJ1-2 for the parts outside the CDR3, the full variable domain is DARVTQTPRHKVTEMGQEVTMRCQPILGHNTVFWYRQTMMQGLELLAYFRNRAPLDDSGMPKDRFSAEMPDATLATLKIQPSEPRDSAVYFCASDRGTGDGDGYTFGSGTRLTVV.

The chain carries TRBV6-4 and TRBJ2-1, with 9 nucleotides matching TRBD2. With 4 bases clipped from V and 7 bases from J, the junction kept 11 bases outside the gene matches. Germline-derived CDR1 and CDR2 are MRHNA and SNTAGT. The CDR3 is 16 amino acids. In nucleotides, the CDR3 is TGTGCCAGCAGTGGGAGAATAGCGGGAGATAATAATGAGCAGTTCTTC. This codes for CASSGRIAGDNNEQFF.

This clonotype was found many times. The V and J genes are TRBV27 and TRBJ2-1, with 12 bases aligning to TRBD2. Trimming removed 4 bases from V and 11 bases from J; junction bases left unmatched: 9. Germline CDR1 is MNHEY and CDR2 is SMNVEV (reference sequence). The CDR3 covers 15 residues. The CDR3 DNA follows: TGTGCCAGCAGTTCGACGACTAGCGGGAGAAACCAGCAGTTCTTC. This translates into CASSSTTSGRNQQFF.